The sequence of this T cell receptor (beta chain) was determined in a study of circulating CD8 cells and anti-PD-1 response in melanoma. The wider study: Responders had complete or partial responses; non-responders had stable or progressive disease. Study-level findings and limits: DNEG was most diverse; TIGIT repertoires were least diverse. Peptide assays on expanded sorted subsets replaced tumor-based reactivity testing. Under 8% of TRB clonotypes were shared between subsets at M1.

Using roughly 14 ng of total RNA, TCR libraries were made with the QIAseq Immune Repertoire TCR panel. TCRdb re-derived calls from the reads in MiXCR, one entry per CDR3 protein. The sample has about 500 distinct CDR3 sequences, 5% to 7.5% seen once; the top ten hold about two fifths. In this sample, this clonotype is large (0.1 to 1%). Its antigen is unknown. Losses at the gene ends were 3 bases for V and 7 bases for J; bases not matched to a gene: 4. This CDR3 is built from 14 residues. Germline CDR1 and CDR2: SGDLS and YYNGEE. Sorting of live CD3+CD8+TCRalphabeta+ cells by PD-1 and/or TIGIT gave four subsets.

The rearrangement joins TRBV9 to TRBJ2-7; the match to TRBD2 covers 13 bases. This receptor was identified in a human donor with melanoma. This specimen was CD8+ T cells from PBMCs, taken at baseline or after one month of anti-PD-1 therapy (not recorded which). Written as DNA, the CDR3 is TGTGCCAGCAGCGACGGGGGACTAGCGGGGGAGCAGTACTTC. Its protein product is CASSDGGLAGEQYF.